The T cell receptor (beta chain) described here comes from a study of blood T cell repertoires in COVID-19 (dated by TCRdb to about 2020). Background for the entire study: Collaborator samples came from the United States, Italy and Spain and covered acute and convalescent phases of COVID-19. The prospective study material was composed of cDNA or gDNA derived from T cells, B-cell-depleted T cells, or PBMCs. The repertoires were released in a freely available public database meant as a resource for research on the immune response to SARS-CoV-2. The dataset comprised deeply sampled blood TCRbeta repertoires from subjects exposed to, actively infected with, or recovered from COVID-19. Where available, HLA class I and class II types were obtained from metadata supplied by the sample provider rather than from assay-based typing. A de-identified subject ID, COVID-19 status, age in years and sex were almost always included in the sample metadata. Samples were obtained from the ongoing ImmuneRACE study (first 160 participants) and from some 1,200 subjects provided by 6 global collaborators.

Samples from volunteer blood donors who had recovered from COVID-19 were contributed by a second Seattle source. Each collaborating institution followed its own protocols to collect whole blood in K2EDTA tubes. For TCRbeta analysis, collaborators shipped samples as frozen whole blood, isolated PBMCs, or DNA extracted from either of those sample types. On the study overall, not on this receptor specifically: The amount of clinical and demographic metadata varied by source and participant and was provided uncurated.

TCRbeta CDR3 regions were amplified from genomic DNA using the immunoSEQ Assay, a bias-controlled multiplex PCR. The study's own analysis went as follows. Nucleated cell counts per sample were estimated from amplification of reference gene primers within the assay. Sequence reads were collapsed and filtered to measure the absolute abundance of every unique TCRbeta CDR3 rearrangement. For each sample, productive Simpson clonality was calculated by taking the square root of Simpson's diversity index across productive rearrangements. In TCRdb, the immuneACCESS table is reduced to in-frame sequences with V and J assigned. These tables do not hold every clone; where another copy was compared, an unresolved V gene accounts for under half, and the others remain unexplained. That table is the source of V, J and clone size, and D and trimming were worked out from the DNA. The sample data list around 230,000 clones, and around 86% of these were observed just once. Roughly 2.3% of the sample belongs to the ten largest clones.

Turning to this clone: It lacks a known antigen. Per-base qualities were not stored, and no clone one base away is much larger.

From the cysteine up to the phenylalanine, the CDR3 has a length of 13 residues. The entry retains the CDR3 DNA only, 39 bases that are in frame from base 1. The germline V gene specifies SGHRS as CDR1 and YFSETQ as CDR2. Unmatched junction bases come to 8, with V trimmed by 5 bases and J by 7 bases. The material sequenced was peripheral blood. The sequence came from a young man who had recovered from COVID-19. In this chain, TRBV5-1 is recombined with TRBJ1-1; TRBD1 fits 7 bases in the junction. Here the CDR3 is given as CASRLTGTVEAFF. In nucleotide form, the sequence is TGCGCCAGCAGGTTAACCGGGACAGTTGAAGCTTTCTTT. The full variable domain, with segments outside the CDR3 supplied by the reference TRBV5-1 and TRBJ1-1 proteins, appears as KAGVTQTPRYLIKTRGQQVTLSCSPISGHRSVSWYQQTPGQGLQFLFEYFSETQRNKGNFPGRFSGRQFSNSRSEMNVSTLELGDSALYLCASRLTGTVEAFFGQGTRLTVV.